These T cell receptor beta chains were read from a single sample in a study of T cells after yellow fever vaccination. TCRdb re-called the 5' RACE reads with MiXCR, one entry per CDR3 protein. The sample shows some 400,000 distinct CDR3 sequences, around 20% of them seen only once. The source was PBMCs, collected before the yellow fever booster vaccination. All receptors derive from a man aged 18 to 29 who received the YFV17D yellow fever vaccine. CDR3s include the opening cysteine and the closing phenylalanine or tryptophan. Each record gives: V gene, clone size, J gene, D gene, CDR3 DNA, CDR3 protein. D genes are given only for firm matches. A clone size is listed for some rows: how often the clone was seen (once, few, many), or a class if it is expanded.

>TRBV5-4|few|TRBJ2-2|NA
TGTGCCAGCCGACAGGCCATCGCCGGGGAGCTGTTTTTT
CASRQAIAGELFF
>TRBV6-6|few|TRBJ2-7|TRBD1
TGTGCCAGCACCATACGACAGGGAATCGTATACGAGCAGTACTTC
CASTIRQGIVYEQYF
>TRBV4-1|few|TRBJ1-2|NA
TGCGCCAGCAGCCAACAGCCTCCCGTGGGCTACACCTTC
CASSQQPPVGYTF
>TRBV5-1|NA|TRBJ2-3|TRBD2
TGCGCCAGCAGCTTGTGGAGCGGGGCATCCATTAGCACAGATACGCAGTATTTT
CASSLWSGASISTDTQYF
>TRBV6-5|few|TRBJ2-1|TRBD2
TGTGCCAGCAGCCCTTCTAGCGGGGAGCCCTACAATGAGCAGTTCTTC
CASSPSSGEPYNEQFF
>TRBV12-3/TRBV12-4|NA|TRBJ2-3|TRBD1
TGTGCCAGCAGTTTCTGGACAGGGGCGAGCACAGATACGCAGTATTTT
CASSFWTGASTDTQYF
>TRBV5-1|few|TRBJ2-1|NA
TGCGCCAGCAGCTGGGGTCCGGAGAGGGGAGAATACAATGAGCAGTTCTTC
CASSWGPERGEYNEQFF
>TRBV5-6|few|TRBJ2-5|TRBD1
TGTGCCAGCAGCGTTGGGACAGTCCAAGAGACCCAGTACTTC
CASSVGTVQETQYF
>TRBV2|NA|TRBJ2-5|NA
TGTGCCACCAATTACGGACTCGAGACCCAGTACTTC
CATNYGLETQYF
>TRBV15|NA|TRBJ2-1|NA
TGTGCCACCAGCAGAGGTCGATCGGAGTTCTTC
CATSRGRSEFF
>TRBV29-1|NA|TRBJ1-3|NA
TGCAGCGTCGGTAACGAAAACACCATATATTTT
CSVGNENTIYF
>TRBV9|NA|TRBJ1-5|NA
TGTGCCAGCAGCGCCGGGACCGTGAATCAGCCCCAGCATTTT
CASSAGTVNQPQHF
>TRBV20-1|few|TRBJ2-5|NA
TGCAGTGCCATTAGAGTGGGGGATCAAGAGACCCAGTACTTC
CSAIRVGDQETQYF
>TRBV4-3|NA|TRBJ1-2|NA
TGCGCCAGCAGCCAAGAAGACAGTTACTATGGCTACACCTTC
CASSQEDSYYGYTF
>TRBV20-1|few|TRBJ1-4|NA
TGCAGTGCTAGAGATCAATCCCCAGCAACCGAAAAACTGTTTTTT
CSARDQSPATEKLFF
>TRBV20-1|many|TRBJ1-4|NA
TGCAGTGCTAGAGATCCGGGCGGACGAAATGAAAAACTGTTTTTT
CSARDPGGRNEKLFF
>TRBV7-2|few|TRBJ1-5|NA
TGTGCCAGCAGCTTAGGCCCCACAGGGTCCAGTCAGCCCCAGCATTTT
CASSLGPTGSSQPQHF
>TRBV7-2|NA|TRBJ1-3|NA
TGTGCCAGCAGCTTAGGTCTCCAGGGACATCCCGGAAACACCATATATTTT
CASSLGLQGHPGNTIYF
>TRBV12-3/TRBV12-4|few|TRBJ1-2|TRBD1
TGTGCCAGCACAGCCGGGACAGGGGGAAAAAAGGGCCTCTACACCTTC
CASTAGTGGKKGLYTF
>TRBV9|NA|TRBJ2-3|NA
TGTGCCAGCAGCGTAGGGATTCTGGTAGCAGATACGCAGTATTTT
CASSVGILVADTQYF
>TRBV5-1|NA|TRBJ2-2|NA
NA
CASSSPTNTGELFFF
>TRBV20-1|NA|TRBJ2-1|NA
TGCAGTGCTAGAGGAAGGGAGACAGGCAATGAGCAGTTCTTC
CSARGRETGNEQFF
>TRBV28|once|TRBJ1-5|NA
TGTGCCAGCAGTTCACGGGGGGTTGGCAATCAGCCCCAGCATTTT
CASSSRGVGNQPQHF
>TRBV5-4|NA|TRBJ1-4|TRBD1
TGTGCCAGCAGCGCGGACTACAGGGGAAGGGGGGAAAAACTGTTTTTT
CASSADYRGRGEKLFF
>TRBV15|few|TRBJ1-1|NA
TGTGCCACCAGCAGCCCCCATATCGGCACCCTGGCCCACGACACTGAAGCTTTCTTT
CATSSPHIGTLAHDTEAFF
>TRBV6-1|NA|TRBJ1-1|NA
TGTGCCAGCAGTGACCAACAGGGTAAGACTGAAGCTTTCTTT
CASSDQQGKTEAFF
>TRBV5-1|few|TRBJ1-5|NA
TGCGCCAGTCAACAGGGACCCCGGCAGCCCCAGCATTTT
CASQQGPRQPQHF
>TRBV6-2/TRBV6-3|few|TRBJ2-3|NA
TGTGCCAGCAGTGGGACTCCGGAAGGAGCGCAGTATTTT
CASSGTPEGAQYF
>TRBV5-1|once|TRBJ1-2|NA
TGCGCCAGCAGCTTGGGACCGATCTCTAACTATGGCTACACCTTC
CASSLGPISNYGYTF
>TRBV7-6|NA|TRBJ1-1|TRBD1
TGTGCCAGCAGCTTAGGGGACAGGTATGAAGCTTTCTTT
CASSLGDRYEAFF
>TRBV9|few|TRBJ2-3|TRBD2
TGTGCCAGCAGCGTAGTAGAGCGGGGGGCCACAGATACGCAGTATTTT
CASSVVERGATDTQYF
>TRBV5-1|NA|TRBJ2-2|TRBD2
TGCGCCAGCAGCACGCCACTAGCGGGTTCGACCGGGGAGCTGTTTTTT
CASSTPLAGSTGELFF
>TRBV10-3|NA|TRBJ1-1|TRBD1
TGTGCCATCAGTCTGGGACAGGGCGGTACTGAAGCTTTCTTT
CAISLGQGGTEAFF
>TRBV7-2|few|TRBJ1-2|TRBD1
TGTGCCAGCACGAGACAGGGGACCCCCTATGGCTACACCTTC
CASTRQGTPYGYTF
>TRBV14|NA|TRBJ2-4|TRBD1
TGTGCCAGCAGCCAAGCCTATCGCTTCAGGGGGACCGAAAACATTCAGTACTTC
CASSQAYRFRGTENIQYF
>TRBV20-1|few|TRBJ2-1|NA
TGCAGTGCCCCCCCGGGCCGCCACTCCTACAATGAGCAGTTCTTC
CSAPPGRHSYNEQFF
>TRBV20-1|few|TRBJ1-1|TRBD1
TGCAGTGCCAAGACAGGGGCGAACACTGAAGCTTTCTTT
CSAKTGANTEAFF
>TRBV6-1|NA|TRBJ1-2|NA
TGTGCCAGCAGTGTTGTCAGTGACTATGGCTACACCTTC
CASSVVSDYGYTF
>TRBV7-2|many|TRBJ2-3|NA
TGTGCCAGCAGCTATTACACAGATACGCAGTATTTT
CASSYYTDTQYF
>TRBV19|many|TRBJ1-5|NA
TGTGCCAGTAGTATCTCCAGGAGGGATCAGCCCCAGCATTTT
CASSISRRDQPQHF
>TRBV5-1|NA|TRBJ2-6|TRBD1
TGCGCCAGCGGACCGACAGGGGCTGGGGCCAACGTCCTGACTTTC
CASGPTGAGANVLTF
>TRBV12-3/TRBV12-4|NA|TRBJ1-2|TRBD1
TGTGCCAGCACTGGACAGGGCGTCTACTATGGCTACACCTTC
CASTGQGVYYGYTF
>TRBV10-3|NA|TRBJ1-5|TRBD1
TGTGCCATCAGTGAGTCGAGGACAGGGCCCCAGCAGCCCCAGCATTTT
CAISESRTGPQQPQHF